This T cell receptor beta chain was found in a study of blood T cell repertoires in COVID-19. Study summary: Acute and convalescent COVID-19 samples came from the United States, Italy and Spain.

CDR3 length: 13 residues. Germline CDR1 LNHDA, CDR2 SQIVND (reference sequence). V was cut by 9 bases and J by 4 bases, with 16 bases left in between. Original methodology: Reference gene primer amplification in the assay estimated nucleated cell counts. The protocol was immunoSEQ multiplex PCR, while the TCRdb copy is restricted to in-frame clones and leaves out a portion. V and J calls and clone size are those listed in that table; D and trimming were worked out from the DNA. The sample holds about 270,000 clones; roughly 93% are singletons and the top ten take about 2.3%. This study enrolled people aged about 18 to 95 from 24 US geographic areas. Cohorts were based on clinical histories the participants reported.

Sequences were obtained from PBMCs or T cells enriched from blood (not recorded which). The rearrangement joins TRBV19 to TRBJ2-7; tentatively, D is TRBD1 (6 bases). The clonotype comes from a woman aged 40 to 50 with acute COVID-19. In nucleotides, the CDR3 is TGTGCCAGCTCCAGGGGTATGGGGTACGAGCAGTACTTC. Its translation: CASSRGMGYEQYF. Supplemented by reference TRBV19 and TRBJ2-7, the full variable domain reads DGGITQSPKYLFRKEGQNVTLSCEQNLNHDAMYWYRQDPGQGLRLIYYSQIVNDFQKGDIAEGYSVSREKKESFPLTVTSAQKNPTAFYLCASSRGMGYEQYFGPGTRLTVT.